Here is one TCR beta chain with its context. The entry originates in a study of cytomegalovirus exposure and HLA in healthy donors. Study-level background: Of all 400 or so donors who were genotyped, roughly 81% belonged to the Caucasian-associated ancestry cluster.

PCR involved 60 Vbeta and 13 Jbeta primers. Assay used: immunoSEQ multiplex PCR; TCRdb lists only in-frame clones, some missing. The sample lists 82,000 or so clones; around 74% were seen once. V was clipped by 4 bases and J by 2 bases, with 9 bases between them. This CDR3 is built from 15 residues. Germline V gene lookup returns CDR1 MNHEY and CDR2 SMNVEV (reference sequence). This TCR was sampled from a woman in her forties or fifties in good health and CMV-seropositive. V and J are TRBV27 and TRBJ2-6; maybe TRBD1 (5 bases). Source material: PBMCs. The CDR3 protein is CASSYDRTGANVLTF. The CDR3 DNA reads TGTGCCAGCAGTTACGACAGAACTGGGGCCAACGTCCTGACTTTC.